This T cell receptor beta chain is from a study of siplizumab effects on memory and regulatory T cells. Each sample contributed roughly 10^5 TCR templates to the assay. Profiling relied on immunoSEQ multiplex PCR, and the TCRdb table lists in-frame clones only, not all of them. The sample has around 100,000 clones, about 93% seen once; the top ten hold about 1.1%. Concerning this clone itself: Its specificity is not known.

Trimming left V 1 base short and J 3 bases short, with 1 base between. The CDR3 covers 11 residues. Germline V gives CDR1 SNHLY, CDR2 FYNNEI. Notes on the study in general: With siplizumab, mappable alloreactive CD4+ clones averaged roughly 65% Treg-derived, versus 25% to 30% in controls. Memory cells seemed less diverse than naive T cells, which seemed major alloresponse contributors. Unstimulated subsets were the mapping target of only a minor fraction of alloreactive clones.

The V gene is TRBV2, the J gene TRBJ2-7; no reliable D call. The origin of this receptor is a human donor in good health. The sample was CD4+ T cells sorted from blood. The CDR3: CASSEVYEQYF. The CDR3 DNA is TGTGCCAGCAGTGAAGTCTACGAGCAGTACTTC. Full variable domain (missing parts from reference TRBV2 and TRBJ2-7): EPEVTQTPSHQVTQMGQEVILRCVPISNHLYFYWYRQILGQKVEFLVSFYNNEISEKSEIFDDQFSVERPDGSNFTLKIRSTKLEDSAMYFCASSEVYEQYFGPGTRLTVT.